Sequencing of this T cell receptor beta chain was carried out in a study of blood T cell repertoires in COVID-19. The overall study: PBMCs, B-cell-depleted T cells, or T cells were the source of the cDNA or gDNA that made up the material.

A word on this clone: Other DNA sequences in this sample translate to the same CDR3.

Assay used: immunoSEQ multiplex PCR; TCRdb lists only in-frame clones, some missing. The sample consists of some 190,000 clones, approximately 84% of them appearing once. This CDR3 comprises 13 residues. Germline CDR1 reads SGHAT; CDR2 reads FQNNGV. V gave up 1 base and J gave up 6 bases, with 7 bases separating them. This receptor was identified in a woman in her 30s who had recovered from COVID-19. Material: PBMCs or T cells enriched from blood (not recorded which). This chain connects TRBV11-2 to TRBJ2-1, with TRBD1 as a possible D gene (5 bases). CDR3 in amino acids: CASSLAQGNEQFF. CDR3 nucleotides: TGTGCCAGCAGCTTAGCCCAGGGCAATGAGCAGTTCTTC.